One T cell receptor (beta chain) is described in this entry. The antigen remains unidentified. The sample originates from a study of graft-versus-host responses after intestinal transplantation. Some clones are missing from TCRdb's copy, which holds only in-frame ones; the method was immunoSEQ multiplex PCR. Of 85,000 to 100,000 clones listed, around 90% are singletons. Trimming removed 4 bases at V and 4 bases at J, with 23 bases between. The CDR3 is made up of 17 amino acids. Germline V gene sequence: CDR1 SEHNR, CDR2 FQNEAQ (reference sequence). The receptor was derived from a human donor who received an intestinal transplant. The material was unstimulated CD4+ T cells sorted from spleen or lymph node cells, obtained before intestinal transplant. This chain uses TRBV7-9 with TRBJ2-7; TRBD1 is a possible D gene (6 bases). CDR3 DNA: TGTGCCAGCAGCTCATTATATCCCACTGTGACAGGTTACGAGCAGTACTTC. Amino acid sequence: CASSSLYPTVTGYEQYF.